Below are 5 T cell receptor beta chains sequenced from a single sample in a study of identifying expanded T cells in peripheral blood. TCRdb's table, derived via immunoSEQ multiplex PCR, lists solely in-frame clones and lacks some. The profile covers approximately 100,000 clones, with about nine tenths appearing a single time and 3.5% to 4.5% taken by the ten largest. The source material was blood. The receptors here all came from a person between 18 and 75 years old in good health.

The gene calls are TRBV4-3 and TRBJ2-5, with 13 bases identical to TRBD2. Germline V gene data show CDR1 as LGHNA and CDR2 as YSLEER. V shed 0 bases, J shed 7 bases, and the junction held 5 bases outside the gene matches. The CDR3 is made up of 16 amino acids. In nucleotides, the CDR3 is TGCGCCAGCAGCCAAGAACTAGCGGGAGGGCCTACGACCCAGTACTTC. Translating gives CASSQELAGGPTTQYF.

In DNA form, the CDR3 reads TGTGCCAGCAGTTATGGACAGGGGGAGATCTCCTACGAGCAGTACTTC. This encodes CASSYGQGEISYEQYF. The chain couples TRBV27 to TRBJ2-7; 10 nucleotides line up with TRBD1. Germline CDR1 reads MNHEY; CDR2 reads SMNVEV (reference sequence). With V trimmed by 4 bases and J by 0 bases, 6 bases remained unmatched. There are 16 residues in the CDR3.

This chain links TRBV5-6 with TRBJ2-5; D uncertain. The germline V gene has CDR1 SGHDT and CDR2 YYEEEE. Between the trimmed V and J ends, which lost 1 base and 0 bases, there was a span of 13 bases. CDR3 length: 16 residues. CDR3 sequence reads: CASSLRLASYQETQYF. The CDR3 nucleotides are TGTGCCAGCAGCTTGCGGCTCGCATCGTACCAAGAGACCCAGTACTTC. Drawing the rest from reference TRBV5-6 and TRBJ2-5, the complete variable domain is DAGVTQSPTHLIKTRGQQVTLRCSPKSGHDTVSWYQQALGQGPQFIFQYYEEEERQRGNFPDRFSGHQFPNYSSELNVNALLLGDSALYLCASSLRLASYQETQYFGPGTRLLVL.

This clone was seen more than once but under ten times. The gene calls are TRBV4-2 and TRBJ2-1, with 8 bases fitting TRBD2. CDR3 length: 16 amino acids. In germline, CDR1 is LGHNA, CDR2 YNFKEQ. With 0 bases clipped from V and 6 bases from J, the junction kept 7 bases outside the gene matches. CDR3 coding DNA: TGTGCCAGCAGCCAAGATTCGTCGGGGGGGCCCAATGAGCAGTTCTTC. It codes for CASSQDSSGGPNEQFF.

The chain joins TRBV7-9 to TRBJ1-1; possible D gene TRBD1, 6 bases. Germline V gives CDR1 SEHNR, CDR2 FQNEAQ (reference sequence). Trimming stripped 5 bases from V and 3 bases from J, with 13 bases between. This CDR3 is 14 amino acids long. CDR3 protein: CASSPNRDYTEAFF. As DNA, the CDR3 is TGTGCCAGCAGCCCAAACAGGGATTACACTGAAGCTTTCTTT.